The TCR beta chain under discussion was sequenced for a study of T cell responses to AZD1222 COVID-19 vaccine. The CDR3 consists of 14 residues. Germline CDR1 reads LGHDT; CDR2 reads YNNKEL (reference sequence). V lost 4 bases to trimming and J lost 3 bases; unmatched junction nucleotides: 5. Sequenced by immunoSEQ multiplex PCR; TCRdb stores in-frame clones only, minus some. The repertoire holds around 160,000 clones, with 75% to 95% as singletons. The sequenced sample was peripheral blood, obtained on day 0 of AZD1222 vaccination. The receptor comes from an adult in good health. The V call is TRBV3-1 (or the pseudogene TRBV3-2), the J call TRBJ2-7, with 8 nucleotides matching TRBD2. CDR3 nucleotides: TGTGCCAGCAGCCCCGGGACTAGATTCTACGAGCAGTACTTC. As protein: CASSPGTRFYEQYF.